These 28 T cell receptor beta chains share one sample of origin, sequenced in a study of PD-1 blockade in mismatch repair-deficient tumors (TCRdb year 2017). The method was the immunoSEQ multiplex PCR assay. This is the immuneACCESS table as TCRdb keeps it, with only in-frame sequences that have V and J called. A part of the clones is gone; compared with another copy, unresolved V genes explain less than half, and the rest is unexplained. The sample contains about 120,000 clones, roughly 90% of them found a single time. Clones ranked in the top ten supply roughly 12% of the sample. The sample here was peripheral blood, taken 72 weeks after starting pembrolizumab. The origin of the receptors is an adult with mismatch repair-deficient cancer.

V and J are TRBV28 and TRBJ2-5; possible D gene TRBD2, 5 bases. V lost 6 bases to trimming and J lost 4 bases, with 15 bases between them. Germline V lookup: CDR1 MDHEN, CDR2 SYDVKM. CDR3 size: 14 residues. The CDR3 loop is CASSSGRGRETQYF. The CDR3 DNA sequence: TGTGCCAGCAGCAGCGGTCGAGGGAGAGAGACCCAGTACTTC. The whole variable domain, remainder taken from reference TRBV28 and TRBJ2-5, is DVKVTQSSRYLVKRTGEKVFLECVQDMDHENMFWYRQDPGLGLRLIYFSYDVKMKEKGDIPEGYSVSREKKERFSLILESASTNQTSMYLCASSSGRGRETQYFGPGTRLLVL.

CDR3 in amino acids: CASSSSGRASRDTQYF. CDR3 DNA: TGTGCCAGCAGCTCCAGCGGGAGGGCCTCTAGGGATACGCAGTATTTT. V and J are TRBV7-8 and TRBJ2-3; 10 nucleotides line up with TRBD2. The J segment lost 6 bases and the V segment lost 4 bases, leaving 10 bases of the junction unmatched. Germline values: CDR1 SGHVS, CDR2 FQNEAQ. This CDR3 region has 16 residues.

The rearrangement joins TRBV9 to TRBJ1-2; D possibly corresponds to TRBD1 (5 bases). V gave up 1 base and J gave up 0 bases, with 16 bases separating them. The CDR3 has 17 residues. Germline V gene sequence: CDR1 SGDLS, CDR2 YYNGEE. In nucleotides, the CDR3 is TGTGCCAGCAGCGTATCCCTGTTGGGGCAGGCTAACTATGGCTACACCTTC. This translates into CASSVSLLGQANYGYTF.

This clone was observed a handful of times. The chain is built from TRBV2 and TRBJ2-7; 7 bases align to TRBD2. This CDR3 contains 13 residues. V lost 7 bases, J lost 0 bases, and 3 bases stayed unmatched. Germline-derived CDR1 and CDR2 are SNHLY and FYNNEI. The CDR3 spells CASIPSGSYEQYF. CDR3 nucleotide sequence: TGTGCCAGCATACCTAGCGGCTCCTACGAGCAGTACTTC.

This clone came up a few times. The genes are TRBV6-1 and TRBJ2-7; D remains ambiguous. Trimming shortened V by 7 bases and J by 2 bases, and 6 bases separated the two germline ends. The length of the CDR3 is 11 residues. Germline-derived CDR1 and CDR2 are MNHNS and SASEGT. The CDR3 DNA reads TGTGCCAGCACTACGGCCTACGAGCAGTACTTC. Translated: CASTTAYEQYF.

The table lists this clone with a few counts. J is TRBJ2-2 and V is TRBV19; maybe TRBD1 (6 bases). The CDR3 is 15 residues long. Germline V CDR1 and CDR2: LNHDA, SQIVND (reference sequence). V dropped 2 bases and J dropped 3 bases, with 10 bases sitting between them. The CDR3 nucleotides are TGTGCCAGTAGTATATCGGGACAAGACACCGGGGAGCTGTTTTTT. Its protein product is CASSISGQDTGELFF.

This clone was counted between two and nine times. V is TRBV27 and J is TRBJ1-3; D is ambiguous. Trimming left V 3 bases short and J 0 bases short, with 12 bases between. This CDR3 has 16 residues. Germline V gives CDR1 MNHEY, CDR2 SMNVEV (reference sequence). CDR3 sequence: CASSFGQVYSGNTIYF. The DNA for the CDR3 is TGTGCCAGCAGTTTTGGGCAGGTTTACTCTGGAAACACCATATATTTT.

This chain uses TRBV9 with TRBJ2-2; D is uncertain. CDR1 is SGDLS, CDR2 YYNGEE, per germline. The CDR3 has 17 amino acids. The germline V and J ends were trimmed by 0 bases and 0 bases, with 12 bases remaining between them. The CDR3 nucleotides read TGTGCCAGCAGCGTAGGGGCCATCCGGGCGAACACCGGGGAGCTGTTTTTT. Protein product: CASSVGAIRANTGELFF.

V and J are TRBV28 and TRBJ2-3; tentative D call: TRBD2 (5 bases). The CDR3 extends over 14 amino acids. V gave up 3 bases and J gave up 6 bases, with 13 bases separating them. Germline lookup yields CDR1 MDHEN and CDR2 SYDVKM. CDR3 protein: CASSFRGIGDTQYF. Written as DNA, the CDR3 is TGTGCCAGCAGTTTTCGGGGAATCGGGGATACGCAGTATTTT.

The gene calls are TRBV7-9 and TRBJ1-5; D remains unclear. The CDR3 has 14 residues. With 5 bases removed from V and 5 bases from J, the gap between germline ends came to 13 bases. CDR1 is SEHNR, CDR2 FQNEAQ, per germline (reference sequence). The CDR3: CASSTPETHQPQHF. CDR3 coding DNA: TGTGCCAGCAGCACCCCTGAGACTCATCAGCCCCAGCATTTT.

The chain uses TRBV18 and TRBJ2-7; 9 bases are a match to TRBD2. Germline V lookup: CDR1 KGHSH, CDR2 LQKENI. V gave up 0 bases and J gave up 5 bases; unmatched junction bases: 8. The CDR3 has 16 residues. CDR3 bases: TGTGCCAGCTCACCACCGATGGCTAGCGGGAAAGACGAGCAGTACTTC. As protein: CASSPPMASGKDEQYF.

This sequence joins TRBV5-8 and TRBJ2-2; D is possibly TRBD1 (7 bases). Germline V gene lookup returns CDR1 SGHTS and CDR2 YDEGEE. CDR3 size: 16 residues. Between the trimmed V and J ends, which lost 0 bases and 3 bases, there was a span of 12 bases. DNA for the CDR3: TGTGCCAGCAGCTTGGCCAGGGGGGAGGACACCGGGGAGCTGTTTTTT. Its protein is CASSLARGEDTGELFF.

The genes are TRBV5-1 and TRBJ2-1; 8 bases agree with TRBD1. The J segment lost 2 bases and the V segment lost 4 bases, leaving 14 bases of the junction unmatched. There are 18 residues in the CDR3. Germline values: CDR1 SGHRS, CDR2 YFSETQ. The CDR3 nucleotides are TGCGCCAGCAGCGAATTCCGACAGGGGCCGACTACCTACAATGAGCAGTTCTTC. Translation gives CASSEFRQGPTTYNEQFF.

The chain employs TRBV6-4 and TRBJ2-3; TRBD1 matches 9 bases. Trimming took 4 bases from V and 2 from J; bases not matched to a gene: 1. The CDR3 has 14 residues. Germline assignment: CDR1 MRHNA and CDR2 SNTAGT. The CDR3 nucleotides read TGTGCCAGCAGTGGGACAGGGGACACAGATACGCAGTATTTT. The encoded protein is CASSGTGDTDTQYF.

The chain recombines TRBV30 with TRBJ2-7; 8 nucleotides agree with TRBD1. CDR1 GTSNPN and CDR2 SVGIG come from the germline V gene (reference sequence). The CDR3 extends over 14 amino acids. Trimming at V came to 3 bases and at J to 2 bases, leaving 6 bases not matched to a gene. DNA of the CDR3: TGTGCCTGGAGGGACAGGGTCAGAGCCTACGAGCAGTACTTC. This gives the protein CAWRDRVRAYEQYF. The full variable domain, with the rest looked up from reference TRBV30 and TRBJ2-7, is SQTIHQWPATLVQPVGSPLSLECTVEGTSNPNLYWYRQAAGRGLQLLFYSVGIGQISSEVPQNLSASRPQDRQFILSSKKLLLSDSGFYLCAWRDRVRAYEQYFGPGTRLTVT.

The table lists this clone with a count of one. The chain links TRBV10-3 to TRBJ1-2; TRBD1 is a possible D gene (6 bases). Per germline, CDR1 ENHRY and CDR2 SYGVKD. The CDR3 spans 12 residues. V lost 5 bases and J lost 7, with 11 bases in between. CDR3 region: CAISTGMAGYTF. As DNA, the CDR3 is TGTGCCATCAGTACAGGGATGGCTGGCTACACCTTC.

V gene TRBV6-5 combines with J gene TRBJ2-7; TRBD2 matches at 7 bases. This CDR3 is 15 amino acids long. Germline loops: CDR1 MNHEY, CDR2 SVGAGI. The V gene end was trimmed by 5 bases and the J gene end by 2 bases; junction bases not matched to a gene: 9. CDR3 nucleotides: TGTGCCAGCAGTGGTCGACTAGCTTTTGCCTACGAGCAGTACTTC. Translation: CASSGRLAFAYEQYF.

V and J are TRBV4-3 and TRBJ1-1; weak D call: TRBD1 (6 bases). V was clipped by 0 bases and J by 11 bases, with 22 bases between them. The CDR3 covers 16 residues. Per germline, CDR1 LGHNA and CDR2 YSLEER. DNA of the CDR3: TGCGCCAGCAGCCAAGATCACCCAGTGGACAGCCCCGTGGCTTTCTTT. It is translated as CASSQDHPVDSPVAFF.

This chain uses TRBV11-2 with TRBJ2-7, with 14 bases aligning to TRBD2. With V trimmed by 5 bases and J by 3 bases, 3 bases remained unmatched. The CDR3 loop spans 15 amino acids. Germline V lookup: CDR1 SGHAT, CDR2 FQNNGV. CDR3 amino acids: CASSPGLAGDYEQYF. The DNA of the CDR3 is TGTGCCAGCAGCCCGGGACTAGCGGGAGACTACGAGCAGTACTTC.

This clone has only one observation. V is TRBV13 and J is TRBJ2-1; 11 bases line up with TRBD1. Trimming took 2 bases from V and 5 from J; bases not matched to a gene: 8. The CDR3 extends over 17 amino acids. CDR1 and CDR2 (germline): PRHDT, FYEKMQ (reference sequence). The CDR3 nucleotides read TGTGCCAGCAGCTTAATTTGGGACAGGGGGGAGGACAATGAGCAGTTCTTC. Protein product: CASSLIWDRGEDNEQFF.

The rearrangement joins TRBV28 to TRBJ2-3, with a possible D match to TRBD2 (5 bases). The CDR3 totals 16 residues. CDR1 MDHEN and CDR2 SYDVKM come from the germline V gene. Trimming cost V 4 bases and J 3 bases, with 17 bases left between them. Written as DNA, the CDR3 is TGTGCCAGCAGTTCCCCGAGCGGATACCCAACAGATACGCAGTATTTT. Protein: CASSSPSGYPTDTQYF.

In this sample, this clone turned up a few times. The genes are TRBV4-1 and TRBJ2-7, with D tentatively TRBD2 (5 bases). V lost 1 base to trimming and J lost 9 bases, with 16 bases between them. The CDR3 is made up of 14 amino acids. Germline CDR1 is MGHRA and CDR2 is YSYEKL. DNA for the CDR3: TGCGCCAGCAGCCAAGCCAGCGGCGTCGGTCGGCAGTACTTC. Translated, it gives CASSQASGVGRQYF.

For the CDR3, the DNA is TGTGCCAGTAGTATCGCGCACAATGAGCAGTTCTTC. Translating gives CASSIAHNEQFF. The V and J genes are TRBV19 and TRBJ2-1; no clear D. The CDR3 is 12 amino acids. CDR1 is LNHDA and CDR2 is SQIVND in the germline V gene (reference sequence). V lost 3 bases and J lost 5, with 5 bases in between.

In its sample, this clone was seen once. The CDR3 DNA sequence: TGTGCCAGCAGTTACTCAGGGTTCAGTGAAAAACTGTTTTTT. This encodes CASSYSGFSEKLFF. The V and J genes are TRBV6-5 and TRBJ1-4, with no clear D. Germline V lookup: CDR1 MNHEY, CDR2 SVGAGI. The CDR3 has 14 amino acids. V was cut by 0 bases and J by 7 bases, with 9 bases left in between.

The rearrangement links TRBV19 to TRBJ1-1, with a possible D match to TRBD1 (5 bases). CDR3 length: 18 amino acids. The V gene lost 1 base and the J gene lost 2 bases, with 20 bases spanning the gap. Germline V gene data show CDR1 as LNHDA and CDR2 as SQIVND (reference sequence). The CDR3 DNA follows: TGTGCCAGTAGTATAGGTGTGGAGGGGCGGCGACCCAACACTGAAGCTTTCTTT. Its translation is CASSIGVEGRRPNTEAFF. Filled out from reference TRBV19 and TRBJ1-1, the complete variable domain reads DGGITQSPKYLFRKEGQNVTLSCEQNLNHDAMYWYRQDPGQGLRLIYYSQIVNDFQKGDIAEGYSVSREKKESFPLTVTSAQKNPTAFYLCASSIGVEGRRPNTEAFFGQGTRLTVV.

In its sample, this clone was seen a few times. The CDR3 nucleotides are TGCAGCGTTGAAGATTTGGGGGCCTTGAGGGATGGCTACACCTTC. As protein: CSVEDLGALRDGYTF. The rearrangement joins TRBV29-1 to TRBJ1-2; tentatively, D is TRBD1 (6 bases). This CDR3 is built from 15 residues. V was clipped by 0 bases and J by 6 bases, with 17 bases between them. Germline CDR1 reads SQVTM; CDR2 reads ANQGSEA.

This clone appeared a few times. This CDR3 is CAISETTEGQPFF. The CDR3, as DNA: TGTGCCATCAGTGAGACCACGGAGGGACAGCCGTTTTTT. V is TRBV10-3 and J is TRBJ1-4; 7 bases fit TRBD1. Germline CDR1 reads ENHRY; CDR2 reads SYGVKD. Trimming took 2 bases from V and 16 from J; bases not matched to a gene: 10. CDR3 size: 13 residues.

This clone was seen only once. The chain couples TRBV20-1 to TRBJ2-7; the D is unclear. Germline V gene lookup returns CDR1 DFQATT and CDR2 SNEGSKA (reference sequence). V was clipped by 2 bases and J by 4 bases, with 6 bases between them. There are 11 residues in the CDR3. The CDR3: CSARPGYEQYF. CDR3 DNA: TGCAGTGCTAGACCCGGATACGAGCAGTACTTC.